One sample yielded the 5 T cell receptor beta chains listed below, sequenced in a study of T cells in women clearing cervical HPV infection. Libraries were prepared by immunoSEQ multiplex PCR; TCRdb keeps only in-frame clonotypes and omits some of them. Its clone listing holds some 46,000 clones. Sequenced: blood buffy coat. The receptor source for this set is a woman between 18 and 75 years old with a cervical HPV16 infection that either progressed to CIN3+ or cleared (not recorded which).

A note on this clone: The CDR3 is cut off 3 residues early in the read; its end comes from the germline J gene. The rearrangement joins TRBV7-9 to TRBJ2-3; D perhaps matches TRBD1 (6 bases). Germline V gene data show CDR1 as SEHNR and CDR2 as FQNEAQ (reference sequence). This CDR3 spans 15 amino acids. CDR3 region: CASSTGTPGLQPQYF. The DNA read from the CDR3 is TGTGCCAGCAGCACCGGGACACCAGGGCTCCAGCCG.

A word on this clone: Sequencing ends 3 residues short of the CDR3 end; the germline J gene provides the rest. The rearrangement joins TRBV19 to TRBJ2-7; D possibly corresponds to TRBD1 (6 bases). The V gene lost 3 bases and the J gene lost 6 bases, with 9 bases spanning the gap. The CDR3 has 12 amino acids. Germline V CDR1 and CDR2: LNHDA, SQIVND (reference sequence). The covered CDR3 bases are TGTGCCAGTAGTATGTCAGGGGTCGAG. Translation: CASSMSGVE. In full, the CDR3 is CASSMSGVEQYF.

Incomplete CDR3 DNA: TGTGCCAGCAACACGCAGGGAAGGAGTGAAAAA. It is translated as CASNTQGRSEK. The CDR3 in its entirety is CASNTQGRSEKLFF. V and J are TRBV2 and TRBJ1-4; D possibly corresponds to TRBD1 (5 bases). The sequenced fragment ends 3 residues before the CDR3 boundary, so the rest is inferred from the germline J gene. The CDR3 length is 14 residues. V was shortened by 7 bases and J by 7 bases, with 16 bases between the two germline ends. Germline CDR1 is SNHLY and CDR2 is FYNNEI.

Worth noting for this clone: The read finishes 3 residues shy of the CDR3 end, and the germline J gene is used to complete it. The V and J genes are TRBV18 and TRBJ1-2; 9 nucleotides match TRBD1. Germline CDR1 is KGHSH and CDR2 is LQKENI. The CDR3 loop spans 13 amino acids. The CDR3 protein is CASSPGTGRGYTF. Incomplete CDR3 DNA: TGTGCCAGCTCCCCAGGGACAGGGCGGGGC.

Concerning this clone: The read terminates 3 residues before the CDR3 end, so the remaining end is supplied by the germline J gene. The chain is built from TRBV30 and TRBJ2-5; D gene ambiguous. From germline, CDR1 is GTSNPN and CDR2 SVGIG (reference sequence). This CDR3 spans 12 amino acids. V was cut by 5 bases and J by 5 bases, with 12 bases left in between. The sequenced CDR3 bases are TGTGCCTGGGACATAGGTTCGGAGACC. Amino acids: CAWDIGSET. The full CDR3 protein is CAWDIGSETQYF.